The clone carrying this T cell receptor beta chain showed up just a few times. The antigen is undetermined. In germline, CDR1 is SQVTM, CDR2 ANQGSEA. The CDR3 contains 14 residues. Trimming at V came to 4 bases and at J to 10 bases, leaving 8 bases not matched to a gene. The sample comes from a study of early T cells in non-severe SARS-CoV-2 infection. Notes on the study in general: Private and CD4 specificities were missed by VDJdb matching, skewed to anti-spike CD8.

Individual cDNA molecules carried attached unique molecular identifiers. TCRdb called the 5' RACE reads again in MiXCR, with one record for every CDR3 protein. The repertoire holds roughly 63,000 distinct CDR3 sequences, with 9.5% to 15% as singletons. This clonotype was sampled from an adult who was a healthcare worker with PCR-confirmed SARS-CoV-2 infection or an uninfected control (not recorded which). This chain uses TRBV29-1 with TRBJ2-1; TRBD2 matches at 12 bases. Sequenced input: whole blood. In DNA, the CDR3 is TGCAGCGTTGGGCTAGCGGGAGGGCCGAGGGAGCAGTTCTTC. Residues: CSVGLAGGPREQFF.